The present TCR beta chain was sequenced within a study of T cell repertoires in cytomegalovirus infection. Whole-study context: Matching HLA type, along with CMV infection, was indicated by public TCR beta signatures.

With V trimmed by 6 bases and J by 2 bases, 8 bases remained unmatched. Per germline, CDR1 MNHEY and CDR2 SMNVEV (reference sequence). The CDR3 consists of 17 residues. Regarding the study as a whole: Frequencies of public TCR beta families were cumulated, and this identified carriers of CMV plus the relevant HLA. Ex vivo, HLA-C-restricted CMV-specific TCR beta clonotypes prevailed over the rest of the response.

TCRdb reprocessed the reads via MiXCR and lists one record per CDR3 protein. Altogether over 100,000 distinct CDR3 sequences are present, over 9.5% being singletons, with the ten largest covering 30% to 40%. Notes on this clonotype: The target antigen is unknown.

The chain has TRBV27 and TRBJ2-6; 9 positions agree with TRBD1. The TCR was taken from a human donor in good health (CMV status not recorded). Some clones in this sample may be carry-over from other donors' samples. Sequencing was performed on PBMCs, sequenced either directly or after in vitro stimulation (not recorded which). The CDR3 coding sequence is TGTGCCAGCAGACACATAACAGGGGGCCCTGGGGCCAACGTCCTGACTTTC. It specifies CASRHITGGPGANVLTF.